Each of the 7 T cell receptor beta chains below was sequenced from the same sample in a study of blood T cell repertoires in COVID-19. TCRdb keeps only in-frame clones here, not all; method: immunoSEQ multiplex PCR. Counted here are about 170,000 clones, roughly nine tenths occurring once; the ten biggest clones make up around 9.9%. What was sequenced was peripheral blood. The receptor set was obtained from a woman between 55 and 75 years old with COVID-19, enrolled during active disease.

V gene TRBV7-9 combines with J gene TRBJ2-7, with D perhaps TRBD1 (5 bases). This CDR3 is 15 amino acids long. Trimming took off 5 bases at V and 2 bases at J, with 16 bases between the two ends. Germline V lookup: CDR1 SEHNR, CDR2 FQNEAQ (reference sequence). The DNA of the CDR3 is TGTGCCAGCAGCCTAGGGGCAGACAGCACCTACGAGCAGTACTTC. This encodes CASSLGADSTYEQYF.

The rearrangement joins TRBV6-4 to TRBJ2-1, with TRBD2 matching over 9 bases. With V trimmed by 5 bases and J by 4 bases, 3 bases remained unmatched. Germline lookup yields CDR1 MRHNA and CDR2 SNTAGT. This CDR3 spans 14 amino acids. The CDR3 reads CASSRLAGYNEQFF. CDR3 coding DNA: TGTGCCAGCAGTAGGCTAGCGGGGTACAATGAGCAGTTCTTC.

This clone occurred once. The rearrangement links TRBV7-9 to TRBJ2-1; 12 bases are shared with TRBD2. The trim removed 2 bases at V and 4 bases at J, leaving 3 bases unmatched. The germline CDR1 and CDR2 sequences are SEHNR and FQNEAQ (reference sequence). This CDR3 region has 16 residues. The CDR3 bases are TGTGCCAGCAGCTTACCACTAGCGGGGGGATACAATGAGCAGTTCTTC. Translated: CASSLPLAGGYNEQFF. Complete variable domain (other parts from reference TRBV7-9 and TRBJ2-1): DTGVSQNPRHKITKRGQNVTFRCDPISEHNRLYWYRQTLGQGPEFLTYFQNEAQLEKSRLLSDRFSAERPKGSFSTLEIQRTEQGDSAMYLCASSLPLAGGYNEQFFGPGTRLTVL.

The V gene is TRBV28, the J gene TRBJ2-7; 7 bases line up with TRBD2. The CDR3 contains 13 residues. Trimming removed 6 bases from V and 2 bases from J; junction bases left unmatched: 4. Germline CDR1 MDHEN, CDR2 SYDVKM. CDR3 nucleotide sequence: TGTGCCAGCAGGGGCAGCGGGACCTACGAGCAGTACTTC. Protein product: CASRGSGTYEQYF.

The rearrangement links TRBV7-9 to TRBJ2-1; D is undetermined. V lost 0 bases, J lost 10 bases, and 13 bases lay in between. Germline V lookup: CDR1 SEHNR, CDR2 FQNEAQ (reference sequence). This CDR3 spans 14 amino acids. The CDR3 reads CASSLAQRTGEQFF. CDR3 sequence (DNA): TGTGCCAGCAGCTTAGCGCAGCGAACTGGCGAGCAGTTCTTC.

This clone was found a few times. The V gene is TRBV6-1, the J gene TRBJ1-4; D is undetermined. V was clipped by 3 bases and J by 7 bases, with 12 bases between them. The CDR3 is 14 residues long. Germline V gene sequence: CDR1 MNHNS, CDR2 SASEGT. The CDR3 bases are TGTGCCAGCAGTGAGGTCACCACGGGTGAAAAACTGTTTTTT. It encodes CASSEVTTGEKLFF.

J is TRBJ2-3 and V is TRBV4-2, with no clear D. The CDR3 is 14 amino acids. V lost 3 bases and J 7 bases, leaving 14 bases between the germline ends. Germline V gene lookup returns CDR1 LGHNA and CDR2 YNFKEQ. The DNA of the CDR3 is TGTGCCAGCAGCCATCCCCAGGCAAGATATACGCAGTATTTT. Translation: CASSHPQARYTQYF.